The rows below give T cell receptor beta chains drawn from one sample of a study of CD8 T cells in ankylosing spondylitis. A single record per CDR3 protein comes from TCRdb applying MiXCR to the 5' RACE reads. The sample records about 400,000 distinct CDR3 sequences, 20% being singletons. Source material: blood, either unsorted or a sorted T cell fraction (not recorded which). The receptors stem from a male donor with ankylosing spondylitis or in good health (not recorded which). Both conserved end residues are part of each CDR3. Clone size appears in some rows only: once, few, many, or a class for an expanded clone.

CDR3aa,v_gene,abundance
CASSPGLAGLYEQYF,TRBV12-3/TRBV12-4,-
CSASGLAHEQYF,TRBV20-1,few
CASSPKLGTAYEQYF,TRBV4-1,few
CASSYSPGGPDNEQFF,TRBV6-5,-
CASSQGTSGGTSFQETQYF,TRBV3-1,-
CSATGLAGGRTSTDTQYF,TRBV20-1,few
CASSETGTAEQFF,TRBV7-3,few
CASSQDPSDAYEQYF,TRBV4-1,-
CASSLGRWASGGKRLRETQYF,TRBV7-2,few
CASSSYYEAFF,TRBV5-1,many
CASSPSGGTQETQYF,TRBV12-3/TRBV12-4,few
CAISEQGIGYEQYF,TRBV10-3,-
CASSMGPGLDTGELFF,TRBV7-9,-
CASSLQTGAANEKLFF,TRBV12-3/TRBV12-4,few
CASSGGPGQGWSGELFF,TRBV9,few
CASSWGQGRTGELFF,TRBV4-1,-
CASSFRQGEGHEQYF,TRBV27,few
CATSSGGGAVGELFF,TRBV6-5,once
CASSPWTGKDTEAFF,TRBV27,-
CASSLPGASTDTQYF,TRBV7-2,-
CSANGLAGADTQYF,TRBV20-1,-
CASSLGPGGGDTQYF,TRBV13,-
CASSHYLVAGPYTDTQYF,TRBV3-1,few
CASRGQAMNTEAFF,TRBV27,few
CASSGRVEETQYF,TRBV28,-
CSVETDRGPVYEQYF,TRBV29-1,-
CASSHQVEQIYNEQFF,TRBV4-1,-
CASQGGVDTGELFF,TRBV12-3/TRBV12-4,few
CASSQEFLAGGQETQYF,TRBV4-2,-
CSAGPTGIVADTQYF,TRBV29-1,few
CASSRTGNEQYF,TRBV12-3/TRBV12-4,many
CASSLAKGGDTEAFF,TRBV7-9,few
CASSLGGALSQFF,TRBV5-6,-
CASSSWDRGANEQFF,TRBV12-3/TRBV12-4,many
CASSPHPAASGGNEQFF,TRBV12-3/TRBV12-4,few
CASSDWGGDDTQYF,TRBV6-4,few
CASSPPGGMNTEAFF,TRBV7-6,few
CASSPTDGFPPYEQYF,TRBV11-2,few
CASSPGGGAHETQYF,TRBV4-2,few
CASSLVGTEQYF,TRBV7-9,few
CASSEWRSYEQYF,TRBV10-2,-
CASSRSGTSSYNEQFF,TRBV27,few
CASRGGGANVLTF,TRBV2,few
CASSLGPGLADYNEQFF,TRBV7-8,-
CAWSGTYEQYF,TRBV30,-
CASSKGEGGLAGTNEQFF,TRBV21-1,few
CASSHSDRMGTDEQFF,TRBV5-5,-
CASNTGLRQETQYF,TRBV7-3,-
CASSDGTGKSYEQYF,TRBV25-1,-
CASSKSFRGETQYF,TRBV2,-
CASSLVQGAKNIQYF,TRBV7-8,-
CASSRSNRGPYNEQFF,TRBV7-2,few
CATHTPHSGNTIYF,TRBV12-3/TRBV12-4,many
CASSQGFPTGDTDTQYF,TRBV4-1,-
CASSFDSGSYNEQFF,TRBV12-3/TRBV12-4,few